This TCR beta chain was profiled in a study of early T cells in non-severe SARS-CoV-2 infection (dated by TCRdb to the early 2020s). With regard to the full study: Because TCR sequencing relied on bulk RNA taken from unsorted whole blood, pairing of alpha and beta chains was not possible.

At the junction V is shortened by 0 bases and J by 11 bases, with 10 bases in between. CDR1 LGHDT and CDR2 YNNKEL were looked up in the germline V gene (reference sequence). From cysteine to phenylalanine, the CDR3 is 12 amino acids long. The retained sequence is limited to the CDR3, 36 bases, with the frame set at the first base. Set within a cohort of healthcare workers in London, UK, this nested case-control study involved weekly PCR testing of nasopharyngeal swabs along with blood sampling. Healthcare workers were recruited during the week of the UK lockdown, between 23 and 31 March 2020, and followed weekly for up to roughly 15 weeks. The paper as a whole reports these results and caveats: VDJdb matching was skewed toward anti-spike CD8 responses, so virus-specific expansions were likely underestimated and private and CD4 specificities were missed.

Concerning this clonotype: The antigen this receptor binds is unknown. Per-base quality was not reported, and no clone a single base away is much larger than it.

The library was prepared using 5' RACE. The sequencing machine was a NextSeq 500. The TCR library protocol attached unique molecular identifiers to individual cDNA molecules to correct for sequencing error and PCR bias. TCR alpha and beta chains were both sequenced, and the abundances of alpha and beta sequences in each sample were closely correlated with each other. As for the authors' bioinformatics: Decombinator V4 was used to annotate the V gene, J gene and CDR3 of the TCR sequences. TCRs were defined as expanded if a significant change between any two time points was detected under a Poisson model with p below 0.0001. TCR abundances were normalised to the total number of TCRs sequenced in each sample and reported as counts per million. TRAV1-2 paired with TRAJ12, TRAJ20 or TRAJ33 defined MAIT TCRs, while TRAV10 paired with TRAJ18 defined iNKT TCRs. VDJdb, accessed 1 November 2021, was searched for CMV, EBV and SARS-CoV-2 annotated TCRs, with TCRs annotated for multiple antigens excluded. The raw public data were reprocessed by TCRdb itself: fastp quality trimming at Q25, MiXCR clonotype calling, in-frame beta chains only. Rows matching on CDR3 protein sequence are summarized as one entry with the most common DNA and genes. These V and J calls are TCRdb output, not the study's own analysis. Recorded for this sample are 95,000 to 150,000 distinct CDR3 sequences; 15% of them occurred a single time. The ten largest clones take up 20% to 25% of the sample.

Rearrangement joined TRBV3-1 to TRBJ1-1; perhaps TRBD1 is the D gene, with 6 bases matching. Sequenced sample: whole blood. This receptor was taken from an adult who was a healthcare worker with PCR-confirmed SARS-CoV-2 infection or an uninfected control (not recorded which). The sequenced DNA is TGTGCCAGCAGCCAAGACGTCGACAGGGCTTTCTTT. Its translation reads: CASSQDVDRAFF.